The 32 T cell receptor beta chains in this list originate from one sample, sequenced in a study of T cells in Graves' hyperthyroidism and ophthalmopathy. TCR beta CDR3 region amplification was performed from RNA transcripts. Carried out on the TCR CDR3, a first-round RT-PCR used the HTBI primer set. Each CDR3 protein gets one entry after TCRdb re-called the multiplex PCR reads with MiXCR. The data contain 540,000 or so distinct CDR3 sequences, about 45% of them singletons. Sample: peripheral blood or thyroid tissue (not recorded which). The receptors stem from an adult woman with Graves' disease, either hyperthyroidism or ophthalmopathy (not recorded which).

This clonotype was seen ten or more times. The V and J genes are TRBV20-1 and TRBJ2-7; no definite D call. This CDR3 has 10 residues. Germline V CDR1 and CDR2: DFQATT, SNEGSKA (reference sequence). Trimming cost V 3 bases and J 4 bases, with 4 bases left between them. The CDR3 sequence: CSASGYEQYF. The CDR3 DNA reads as TGCAGTGCTAGCGGGTACGAGCAGTACTTC.

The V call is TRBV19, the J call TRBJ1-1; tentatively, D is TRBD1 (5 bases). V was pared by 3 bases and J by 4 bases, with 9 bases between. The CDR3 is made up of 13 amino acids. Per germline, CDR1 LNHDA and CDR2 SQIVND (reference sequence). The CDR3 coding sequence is TGTGCCAGTAGTATGGCAGGGCGCACTGAAGCTTTCTTT. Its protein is CASSMAGRTEAFF. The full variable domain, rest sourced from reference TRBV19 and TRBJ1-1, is DGGITQSPKYLFRKEGQNVTLSCEQNLNHDAMYWYRQDPGQGLRLIYYSQIVNDFQKGDIAEGYSVSREKKESFPLTVTSAQKNPTAFYLCASSMAGRTEAFFGQGTRLTVV.

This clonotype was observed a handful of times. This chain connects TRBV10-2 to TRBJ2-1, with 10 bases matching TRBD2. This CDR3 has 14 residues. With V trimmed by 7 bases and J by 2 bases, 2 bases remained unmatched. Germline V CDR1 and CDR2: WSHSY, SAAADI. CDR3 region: CASNLAGAYNEQFF. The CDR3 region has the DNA TGCGCCAGCAATCTAGCGGGGGCCTACAATGAGCAGTTCTTC.

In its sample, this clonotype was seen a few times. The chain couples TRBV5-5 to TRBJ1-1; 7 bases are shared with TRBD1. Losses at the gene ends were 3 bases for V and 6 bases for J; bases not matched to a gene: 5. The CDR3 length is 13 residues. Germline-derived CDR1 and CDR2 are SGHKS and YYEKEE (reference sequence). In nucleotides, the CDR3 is TGTGCCAGCAGCTCGACAGGGTTTGCTGAAGCTTTCTTT. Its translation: CASSSTGFAEAFF.

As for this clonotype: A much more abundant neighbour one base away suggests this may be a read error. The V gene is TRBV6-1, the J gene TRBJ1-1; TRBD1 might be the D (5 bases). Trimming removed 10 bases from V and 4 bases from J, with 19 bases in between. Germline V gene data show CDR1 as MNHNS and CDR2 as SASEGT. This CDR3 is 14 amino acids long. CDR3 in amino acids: CAISQGTGGTEAFF. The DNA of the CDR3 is TGTGCCATCAGCCAAGGAACGGGGGGCACTGAAGCTTTCTTT.

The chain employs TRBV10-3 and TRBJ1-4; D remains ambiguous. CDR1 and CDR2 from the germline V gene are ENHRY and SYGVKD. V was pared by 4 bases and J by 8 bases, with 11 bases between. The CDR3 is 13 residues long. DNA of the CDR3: TGTGCCATCAGTGCACTGCCGGGGGAAAAACTGTTTTTT. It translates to CAISALPGEKLFF.

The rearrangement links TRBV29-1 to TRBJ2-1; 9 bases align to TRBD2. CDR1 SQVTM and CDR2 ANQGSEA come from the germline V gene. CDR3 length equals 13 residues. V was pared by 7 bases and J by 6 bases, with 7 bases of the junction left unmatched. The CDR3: CSAPGLAGNEQFF. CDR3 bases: TGCAGCGCGCCGGGACTAGCAGGCAATGAGCAGTTCTTC.

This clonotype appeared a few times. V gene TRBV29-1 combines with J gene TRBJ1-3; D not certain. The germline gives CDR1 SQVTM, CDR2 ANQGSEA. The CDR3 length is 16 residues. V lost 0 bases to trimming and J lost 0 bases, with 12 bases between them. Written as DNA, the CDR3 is TGCAGCGTTGAAGATTGGAAAGGAGACTCTGGAAACACCATATATTTT. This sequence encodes CSVEDWKGDSGNTIYF.

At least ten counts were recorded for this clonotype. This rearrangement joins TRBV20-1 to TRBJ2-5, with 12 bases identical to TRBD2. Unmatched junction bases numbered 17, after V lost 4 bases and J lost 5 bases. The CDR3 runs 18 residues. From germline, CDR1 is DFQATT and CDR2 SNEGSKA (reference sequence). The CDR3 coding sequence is TGCAGTGCTAAGGGACTAGCGGGCCAGCCCTCGGCGGGGGAGACCCAGTACTTC. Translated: CSAKGLAGQPSAGETQYF.

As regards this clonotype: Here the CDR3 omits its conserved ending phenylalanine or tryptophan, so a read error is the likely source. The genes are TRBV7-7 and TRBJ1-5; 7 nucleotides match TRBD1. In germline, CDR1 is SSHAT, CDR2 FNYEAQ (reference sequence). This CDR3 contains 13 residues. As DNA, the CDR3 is TGTGCTAGCGGCTTAGACAGGGACCAGCCCCAGCATCTT. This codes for CASGLDRDQPQHL.

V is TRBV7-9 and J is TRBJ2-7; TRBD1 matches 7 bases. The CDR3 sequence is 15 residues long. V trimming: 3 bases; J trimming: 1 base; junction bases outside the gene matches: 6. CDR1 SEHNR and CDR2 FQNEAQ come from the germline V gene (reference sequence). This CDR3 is CASSFRDSRSYEQYF. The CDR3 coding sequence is TGTGCCAGCAGCTTCCGGGACAGTCGATCCTACGAGCAGTACTTC.

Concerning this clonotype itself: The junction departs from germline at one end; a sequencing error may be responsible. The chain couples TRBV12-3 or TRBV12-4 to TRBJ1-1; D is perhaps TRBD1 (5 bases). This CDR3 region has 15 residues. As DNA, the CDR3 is TGTGCCAGCAGTTGGCCGGGGCAGTCGAACACTGGAGCTTTCTTT. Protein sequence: CASSWPGQSNTGAFF.

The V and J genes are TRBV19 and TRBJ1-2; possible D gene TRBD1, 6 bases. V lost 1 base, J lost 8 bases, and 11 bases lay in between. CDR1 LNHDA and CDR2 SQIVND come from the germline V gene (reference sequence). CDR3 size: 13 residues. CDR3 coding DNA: TGTGCCAGTAGTATAGCACAGGGAGGCGGCTACACCTTC. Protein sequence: CASSIAQGGGYTF.

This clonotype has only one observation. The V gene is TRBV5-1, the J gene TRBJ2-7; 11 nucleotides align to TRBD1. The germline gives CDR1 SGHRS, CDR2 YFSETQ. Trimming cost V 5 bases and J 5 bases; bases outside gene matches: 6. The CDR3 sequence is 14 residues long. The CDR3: CASSVWDRGDEQYF. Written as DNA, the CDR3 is TGCGCCAGCAGTGTCTGGGACAGGGGGGACGAGCAGTACTTC.

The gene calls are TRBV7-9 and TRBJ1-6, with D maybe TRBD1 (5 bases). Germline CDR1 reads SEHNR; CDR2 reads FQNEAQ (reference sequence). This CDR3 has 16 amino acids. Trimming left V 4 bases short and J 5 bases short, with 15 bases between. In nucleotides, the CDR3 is TGTGCCAGCAGCTCAGGTCGTTGGGGGGATAATTCACCCCTCCACTTT. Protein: CASSSGRWGDNSPLHF. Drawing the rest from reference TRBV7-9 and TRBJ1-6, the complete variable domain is DTGVSQNPRHKITKRGQNVTFRCDPISEHNRLYWYRQTLGQGPEFLTYFQNEAQLEKSRLLSDRFSAERPKGSFSTLEIQRTEQGDSAMYLCASSSGRWGDNSPLHFGNGTRLTVT.

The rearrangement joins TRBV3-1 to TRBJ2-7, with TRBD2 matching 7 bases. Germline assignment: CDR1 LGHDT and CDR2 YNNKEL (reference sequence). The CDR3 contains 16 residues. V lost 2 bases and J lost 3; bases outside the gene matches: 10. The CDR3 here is CASSQFRLAGFYEQYF. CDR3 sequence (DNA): TGTGCCAGCAGCCAATTTCGACTAGCCGGATTCTACGAGCAGTACTTC.

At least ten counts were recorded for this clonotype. The CDR3: CASITEIFETQYF. CDR3 nucleotides: TGTGCCAGCATCACGGAGATTTTTGAGACCCAGTACTTC. The J gene is TRBJ2-5, the V gene TRBV7-9, with no clear D. The V end lost 7 bases, the J end lost 5 bases, and 14 bases lay between the germline ends. Germline V lookup: CDR1 SEHNR, CDR2 FQNEAQ (reference sequence). This CDR3 is built from 13 residues.

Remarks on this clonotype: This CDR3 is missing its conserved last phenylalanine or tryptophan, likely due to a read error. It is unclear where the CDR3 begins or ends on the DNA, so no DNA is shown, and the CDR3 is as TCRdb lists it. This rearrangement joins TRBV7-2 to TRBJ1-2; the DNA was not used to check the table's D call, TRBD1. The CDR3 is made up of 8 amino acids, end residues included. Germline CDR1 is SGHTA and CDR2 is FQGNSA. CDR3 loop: CASSLTGV.

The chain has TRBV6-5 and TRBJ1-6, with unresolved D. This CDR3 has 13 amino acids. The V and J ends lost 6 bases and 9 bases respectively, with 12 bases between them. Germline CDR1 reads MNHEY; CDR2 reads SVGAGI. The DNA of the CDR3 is TGTGCCAGCAGCCCCGGGAGGTCTTCACCCCTCCACTTT. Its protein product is CASSPGRSSPLHF.

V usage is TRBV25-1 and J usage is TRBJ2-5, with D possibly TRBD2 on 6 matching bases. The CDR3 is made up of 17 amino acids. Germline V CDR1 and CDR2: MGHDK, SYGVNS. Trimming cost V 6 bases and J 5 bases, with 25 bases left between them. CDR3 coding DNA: TGTGCCAGCAGCGTTGAGGCGGGGAGGCTACACGCGGAGACCCAGTACTTC. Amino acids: CASSVEAGRLHAETQYF.

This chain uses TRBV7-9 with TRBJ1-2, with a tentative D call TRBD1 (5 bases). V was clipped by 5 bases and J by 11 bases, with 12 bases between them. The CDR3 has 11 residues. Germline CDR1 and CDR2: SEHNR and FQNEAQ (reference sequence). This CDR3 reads CASSTGDQYTF. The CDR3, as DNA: TGTGCCAGCAGCACGGGGGACCAGTACACCTTC.

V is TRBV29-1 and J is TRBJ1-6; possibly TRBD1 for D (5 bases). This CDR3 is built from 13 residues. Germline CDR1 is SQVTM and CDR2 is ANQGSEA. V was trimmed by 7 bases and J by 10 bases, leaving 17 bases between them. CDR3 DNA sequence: TGCAGCGCGACGAGGGGCGCCTCATCACCCCTCCACTTT. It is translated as CSATRGASSPLHF. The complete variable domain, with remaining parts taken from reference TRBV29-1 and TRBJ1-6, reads SAVISQKPSRDICQRGTSLTIQCQVDSQVTMMFWYRQQPGQSLTLIATANQGSEATYESGFVIDKFPISRPNLTFSTLTVSNMSPEDSSIYLCSATRGASSPLHFGNGTRLTVT.

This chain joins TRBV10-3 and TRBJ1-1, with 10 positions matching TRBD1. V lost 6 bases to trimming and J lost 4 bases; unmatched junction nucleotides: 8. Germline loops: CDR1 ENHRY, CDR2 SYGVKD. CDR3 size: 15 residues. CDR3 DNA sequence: TGTGCCATCAGGGGGGACAGGGGCGCGTTCACTGAAGCTTTCTTT. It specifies CAIRGDRGAFTEAFF.

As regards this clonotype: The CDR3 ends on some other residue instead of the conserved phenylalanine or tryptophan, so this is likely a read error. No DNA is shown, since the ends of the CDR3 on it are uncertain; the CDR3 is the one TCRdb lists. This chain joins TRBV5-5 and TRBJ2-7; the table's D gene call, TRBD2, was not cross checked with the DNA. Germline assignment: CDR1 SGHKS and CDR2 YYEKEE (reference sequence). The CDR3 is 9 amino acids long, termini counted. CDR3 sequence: CASSRSTAG.

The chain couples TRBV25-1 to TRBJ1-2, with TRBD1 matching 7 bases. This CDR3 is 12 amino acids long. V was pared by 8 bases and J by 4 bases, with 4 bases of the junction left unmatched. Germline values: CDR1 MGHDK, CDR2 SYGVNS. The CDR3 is CASGGGPYGYTF. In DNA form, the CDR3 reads TGTGCCAGCGGAGGGGGCCCCTATGGCTACACCTTC.

The CDR3 reads CSATSGGGNNQPQHF. CDR3 nucleotide sequence: TGCAGTGCCACCAGTGGAGGGGGTAACAATCAGCCCCAGCATTTT. The chain couples TRBV20-1 to TRBJ1-5, with D maybe TRBD1 (6 bases). CDR3 length: 15 amino acids. V was pared by 6 bases and J by 3 bases, with 18 bases between. Looked up from germline, CDR1 is DFQATT and CDR2 is SNEGSKA (reference sequence).

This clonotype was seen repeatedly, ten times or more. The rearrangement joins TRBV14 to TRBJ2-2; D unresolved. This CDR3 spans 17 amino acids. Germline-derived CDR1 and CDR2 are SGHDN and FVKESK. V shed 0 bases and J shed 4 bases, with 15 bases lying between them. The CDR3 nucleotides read TGTGCCAGCAGCCAAGATAGCATGCGCGCCTCCACCGGGGAGCTGTTTTTT. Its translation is CASSQDSMRASTGELFF.

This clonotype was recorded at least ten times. In DNA, the CDR3 is TGTGCCAGCAGCTGGGGACAGACGGACTATGGCTACACCTTC. Amino acid sequence: CASSWGQTDYGYTF. The chain recombines TRBV7-2 with TRBJ1-2; 7 bases fit TRBD1. Germline CDR1 SGHTA, CDR2 FQGNSA. V was pared by 4 bases and J by 3 bases, with 5 bases of the junction left unmatched. The CDR3 sequence is 14 residues long.

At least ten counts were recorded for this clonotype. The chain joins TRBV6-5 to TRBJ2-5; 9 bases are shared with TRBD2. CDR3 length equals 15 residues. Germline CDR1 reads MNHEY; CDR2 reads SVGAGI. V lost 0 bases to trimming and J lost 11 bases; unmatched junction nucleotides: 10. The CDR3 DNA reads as TGTGCCAGCAGTTACTCTTCGGTAGCGGGAGCTCAGCAGTACTTC. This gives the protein CASSYSSVAGAQQYF.

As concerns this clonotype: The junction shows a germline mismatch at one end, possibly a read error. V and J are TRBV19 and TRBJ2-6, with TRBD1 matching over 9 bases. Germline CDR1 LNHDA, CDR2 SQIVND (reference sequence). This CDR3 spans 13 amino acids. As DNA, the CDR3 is TGTGCCAGTAGTCCGGGACAGGGCAACACTGAAGCTTTC. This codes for CASSPGQGNTEAF. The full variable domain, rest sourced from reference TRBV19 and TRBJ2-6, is DGGITQSPKYLFRKEGQNVTLSCEQNLNHDAMYWYRQDPGQGLRLIYYSQIVNDFQKGDIAEGYSVSREKKESFPLTVTSAQKNPTAFYLCASSPGQGNTEAFGAGSRLTVL.

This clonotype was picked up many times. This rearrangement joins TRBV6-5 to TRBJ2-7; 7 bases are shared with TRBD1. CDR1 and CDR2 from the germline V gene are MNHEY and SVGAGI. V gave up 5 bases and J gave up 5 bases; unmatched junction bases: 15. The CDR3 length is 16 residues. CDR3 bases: TGTGCCAGCAGTCGAGGGGACAGCATCGTCCCCGACGAGCAGTACTTC. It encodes CASSRGDSIVPDEQYF.

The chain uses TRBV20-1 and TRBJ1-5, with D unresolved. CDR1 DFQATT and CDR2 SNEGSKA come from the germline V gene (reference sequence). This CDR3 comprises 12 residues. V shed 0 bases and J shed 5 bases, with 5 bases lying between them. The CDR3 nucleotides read TGCAGTGCTAGAGATGGGGATCAGCCCCAGCATTTT. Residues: CSARDGDQPQHF.